Each of the 9 T cell receptor beta chains below was sequenced from the same sample in a study of blood T cell repertoires in COVID-19 (dated by TCRdb to the early 2020s). The library was produced with the immunoSEQ multiplex PCR assay. The table comes from immuneACCESS by way of TCRdb, which keeps in-frame sequences with V and J called. Part of the clones is missing from these tables; in studies checked, under half for an unresolved V gene and the rest for unknown reasons. Across this sample there are 490,000 or so clones, with 88% seen only once. The ten largest clones add up to approximately 8% of the sample. Sequenced sample: PBMCs or T cells enriched from blood (not recorded which). The receptors were sampled from a woman aged 55-69 years who had recovered from COVID-19.

The chain uses TRBV4-1 and TRBJ2-7, with TRBD1 identical over 8 bases. The CDR3 is 17 residues long. Germline values: CDR1 MGHRA, CDR2 YSYEKL. With V trimmed by 3 bases and J by 4 bases, 14 bases remained unmatched. For the CDR3, the DNA is TGCGCCAGCAGCCAGAGAAGGACAGGGTTGGTGCTTTACGAGCAGTACTTC. This translates into CASSQRRTGLVLYEQYF.

The count of this clone is one. The CDR3 reads CASSGDPQDSHRYNEQFF. CDR3 coding DNA: TGTGCCAGCAGCGGCGATCCCCAGGACAGTCATCGTTACAATGAGCAGTTCTTC. V gene TRBV9 combines with J gene TRBJ2-1; tentative D call: TRBD1 (6 bases). Trimming cost V 3 bases and J 4 bases, with 23 bases left between them. The CDR3 totals 18 residues. CDR1 and CDR2 (germline): SGDLS, YYNGEE.

The gene calls are TRBV6-5 and TRBJ1-2; D not resolved. Trimming removed 2 bases from V and 5 bases from J, with 9 bases in between. Looked up from germline, CDR1 is MNHEY and CDR2 is SVGAGI. This CDR3 comprises 13 residues. Written as DNA, the CDR3 is TGTGCCAGCAGTTACGGGCAGCAATATGGCTACACCTTC. It yields the protein CASSYGQQYGYTF.

V and J are TRBV2 and TRBJ1-2; 7 nucleotides align to TRBD1. V shed 6 bases, J shed 8 bases, and the junction held 12 bases outside the gene matches. Germline V CDR1 and CDR2: SNHLY, FYNNEI. There are 14 residues in the CDR3. In DNA form, the CDR3 reads TGTGCCAGCAGCTCTCGGACAGGCGCAGGGGGCTACACCTTC. Translating gives CASSSRTGAGGYTF. Using reference TRBV2 and TRBJ1-2 for the parts outside the CDR3, the full variable domain is EPEVTQTPSHQVTQMGQEVILRCVPISNHLYFYWYRQILGQKVEFLVSFYNNEISEKSEIFDDQFSVERPDGSNFTLKIRSTKLEDSAMYFCASSSRTGAGGYTFGSGTRLTVV.

V gene TRBV19 combines with J gene TRBJ2-2; possible D gene TRBD2, 5 bases. This CDR3 has 15 amino acids. V lost 3 bases and J lost 5, with 13 bases in between. CDR1 and CDR2 from the germline V gene are LNHDA and SQIVND (reference sequence). The CDR3 DNA sequence: TGTGCCAGTAGTATTGTCGAGGGTTGGACCGGGGAGCTGTTTTTT. It is translated as CASSIVEGWTGELFF.

This clone has a handful of counts. The chain uses TRBV14 and TRBJ2-2; D might be TRBD2 (6 bases). Per germline, CDR1 SGHDN and CDR2 FVKESK. The CDR3 is made up of 17 amino acids. Trimming cost V 5 bases and J 1 base, with 17 bases left between them. CDR3 DNA: TGTGCCAGCAGCTTGGGTAGGGACTCTAGGAACACCGGGGAGCTGTTTTTT. Translated: CASSLGRDSRNTGELFF.

This chain uses TRBV6-6 with TRBJ1-2; D gene uncertain. CDR3 size: 13 residues. The ends were cut back, 3 bases at V and 0 bases at J, with 5 bases in the middle. Germline V gives CDR1 MNHNY, CDR2 SVGAGI (reference sequence). In DNA form, the CDR3 reads TGTGCCAGCAGTTATCCGTCTAACTATGGCTACACCTTC. This encodes CASSYPSNYGYTF.

The rearrangement links TRBV5-4 to TRBJ1-2; 8 bases align to TRBD1. The CDR3 has 14 residues. CDR1 is SGHNT and CDR2 is YYREEE in the germline V gene (reference sequence). The trim removed 3 bases at V and 5 bases at J, leaving 6 bases unmatched. Here the CDR3 reads CASSSGQGEYGYTF. The CDR3 DNA follows: TGTGCCAGCAGCTCTGGACAGGGAGAATATGGCTACACCTTC.

The V gene is TRBV27, the J gene TRBJ1-5; a weak D match, TRBD1 (6 bases). This CDR3 comprises 14 residues. Germline-derived CDR1 and CDR2 are MNHEY and SMNVEV (reference sequence). Trimming shortened V by 3 bases and J by 6 bases, and 12 bases separated the two germline ends. CDR3: CASSLLGAVQPQHF. CDR3 DNA sequence: TGTGCCAGCAGTTTGTTGGGGGCAGTTCAGCCCCAGCATTTT.